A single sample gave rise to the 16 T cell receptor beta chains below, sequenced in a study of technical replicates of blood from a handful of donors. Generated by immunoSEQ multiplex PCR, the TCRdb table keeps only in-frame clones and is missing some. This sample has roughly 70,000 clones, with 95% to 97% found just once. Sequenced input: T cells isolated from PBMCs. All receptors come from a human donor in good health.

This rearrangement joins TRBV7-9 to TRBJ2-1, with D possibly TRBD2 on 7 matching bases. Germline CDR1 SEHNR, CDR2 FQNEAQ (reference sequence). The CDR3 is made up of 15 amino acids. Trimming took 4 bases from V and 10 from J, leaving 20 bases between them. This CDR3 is CASSSGAGELEEQFF. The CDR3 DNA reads TGTGCCAGCAGCTCAGGGGCGGGAGAGTTGGAAGAGCAGTTCTTC.

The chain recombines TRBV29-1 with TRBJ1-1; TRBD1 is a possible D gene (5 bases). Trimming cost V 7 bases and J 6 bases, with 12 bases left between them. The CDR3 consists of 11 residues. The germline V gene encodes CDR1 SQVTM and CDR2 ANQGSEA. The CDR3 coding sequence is TGCAGCGCGGGGGAGGGTCCTGAAGCTTTCTTT. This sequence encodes CSAGEGPEAFF.

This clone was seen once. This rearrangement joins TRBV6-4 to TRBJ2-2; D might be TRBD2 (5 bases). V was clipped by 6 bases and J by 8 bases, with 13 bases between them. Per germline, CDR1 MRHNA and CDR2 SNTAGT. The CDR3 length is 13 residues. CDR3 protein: CASRWTELGELFF. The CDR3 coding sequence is TGTGCCAGCAGGTGGACTGAATTGGGGGAGCTGTTTTTT.

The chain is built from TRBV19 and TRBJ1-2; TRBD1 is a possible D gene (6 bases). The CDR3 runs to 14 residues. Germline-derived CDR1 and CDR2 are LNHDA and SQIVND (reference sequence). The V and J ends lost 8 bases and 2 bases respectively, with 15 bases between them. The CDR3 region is CASFPGHRNYGYTF. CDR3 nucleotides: TGTGCCAGTTTCCCGGGACACCGCAACTATGGCTACACCTTC.

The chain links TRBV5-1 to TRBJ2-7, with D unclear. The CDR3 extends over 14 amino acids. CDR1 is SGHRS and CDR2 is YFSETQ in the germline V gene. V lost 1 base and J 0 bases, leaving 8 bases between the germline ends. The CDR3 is CASSLQTSSYEQYF. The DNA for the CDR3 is TGCGCCAGCAGCTTGCAAACGAGCTCCTACGAGCAGTACTTC.

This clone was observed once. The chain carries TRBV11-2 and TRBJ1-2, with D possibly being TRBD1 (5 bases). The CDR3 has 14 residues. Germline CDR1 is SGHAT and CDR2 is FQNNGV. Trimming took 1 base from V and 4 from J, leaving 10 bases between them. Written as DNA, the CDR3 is TGTGCCAGCAGCTTAGGGGTGCAGGGCTATGGCTACACCTTC. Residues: CASSLGVQGYGYTF.

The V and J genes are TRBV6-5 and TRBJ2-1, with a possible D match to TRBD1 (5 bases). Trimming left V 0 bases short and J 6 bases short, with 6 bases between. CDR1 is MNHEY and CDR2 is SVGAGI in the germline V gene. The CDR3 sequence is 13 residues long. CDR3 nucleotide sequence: TGTGCCAGCAGTTACTCAGGGGTCAATGAGCAGTTCTTC. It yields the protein CASSYSGVNEQFF.

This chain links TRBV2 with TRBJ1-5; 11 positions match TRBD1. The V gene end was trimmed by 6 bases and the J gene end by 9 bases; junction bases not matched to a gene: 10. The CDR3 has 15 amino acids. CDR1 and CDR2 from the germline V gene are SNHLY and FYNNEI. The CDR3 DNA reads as TGTGCCAGCAGCATACGGGGACAGGGGGAGCCGCCCCAGCATTTT. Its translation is CASSIRGQGEPPQHF.

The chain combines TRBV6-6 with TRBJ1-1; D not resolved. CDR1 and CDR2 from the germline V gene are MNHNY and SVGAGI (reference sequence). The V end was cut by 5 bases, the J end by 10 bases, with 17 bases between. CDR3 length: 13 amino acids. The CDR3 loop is CASSPFGLAGAFF. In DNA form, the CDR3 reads TGTGCCAGCAGTCCCTTTGGCCTGGCGGGAGCTTTCTTT.

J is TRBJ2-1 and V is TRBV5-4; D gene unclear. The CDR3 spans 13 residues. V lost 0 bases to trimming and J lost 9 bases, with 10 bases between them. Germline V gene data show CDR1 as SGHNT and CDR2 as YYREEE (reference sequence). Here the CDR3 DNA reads TGTGCCAGCAGCTTGGCCGACTCATTTGAGCAGTTCTTC. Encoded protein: CASSLADSFEQFF.

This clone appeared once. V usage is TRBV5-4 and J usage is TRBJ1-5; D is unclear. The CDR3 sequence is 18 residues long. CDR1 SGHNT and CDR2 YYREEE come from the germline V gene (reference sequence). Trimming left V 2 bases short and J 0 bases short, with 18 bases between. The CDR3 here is CASSFHPSRYGSNQPQHF. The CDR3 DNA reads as TGTGCCAGCAGCTTCCATCCTTCCAGGTACGGTAGCAATCAGCCCCAGCATTTT.

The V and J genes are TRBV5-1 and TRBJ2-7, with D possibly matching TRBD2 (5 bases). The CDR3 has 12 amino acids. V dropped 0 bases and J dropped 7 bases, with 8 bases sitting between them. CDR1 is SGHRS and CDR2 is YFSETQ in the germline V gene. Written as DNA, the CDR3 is TGCGCCAGCAGCTTGGGAGGGTGGGAGCAGTACTTC. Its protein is CASSLGGWEQYF.

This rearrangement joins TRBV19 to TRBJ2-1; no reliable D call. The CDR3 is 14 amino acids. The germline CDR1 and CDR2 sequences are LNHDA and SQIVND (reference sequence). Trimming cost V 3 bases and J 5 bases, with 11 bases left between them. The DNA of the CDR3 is TGTGCCAGTAGTATTGGTGGGCCCAACAATGAGCAGTTCTTC. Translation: CASSIGGPNNEQFF.

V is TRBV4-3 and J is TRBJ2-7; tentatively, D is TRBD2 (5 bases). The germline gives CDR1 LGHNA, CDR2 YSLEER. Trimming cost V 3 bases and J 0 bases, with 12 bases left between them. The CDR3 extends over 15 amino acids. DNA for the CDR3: TGCGCCAGCAGCCAGGACCGGGAAGCCTCCTACGAGCAGTACTTC. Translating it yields CASSQDREASYEQYF.

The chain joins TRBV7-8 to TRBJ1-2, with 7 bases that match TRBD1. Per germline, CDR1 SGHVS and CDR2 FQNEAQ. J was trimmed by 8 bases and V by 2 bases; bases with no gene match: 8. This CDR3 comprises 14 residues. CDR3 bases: TGTGCCAGCAGCTTACCTGACAGGGTGGTCGGCTACACCTTC. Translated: CASSLPDRVVGYTF.

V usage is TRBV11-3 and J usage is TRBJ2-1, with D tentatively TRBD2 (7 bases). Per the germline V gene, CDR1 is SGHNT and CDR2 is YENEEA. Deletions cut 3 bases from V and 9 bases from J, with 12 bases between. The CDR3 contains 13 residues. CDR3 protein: CASSLGGRGEQFF. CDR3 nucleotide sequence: TGTGCCAGCAGCTTGGGGGGGCGAGGTGAGCAGTTCTTC.